The 12 T cell receptor beta chains in this list originate from one sample, sequenced in a study of T cell repertoires in cytomegalovirus infection. TCRdb used MiXCR to reprocess the reads, holding one entry per CDR3 protein. Of hundreds of thousands of distinct CDR3 sequences listed, around a sixth are singletons. The sample comprised PBMCs. Receptors originate from a human donor in good health (CMV status not recorded). Some clones in this sample may be carry-over from other donors' samples.

This clonotype was seen only a few times. The chain couples TRBV19 to TRBJ2-1, with 7 bases aligning to TRBD2. Looked up from germline, CDR1 is LNHDA and CDR2 is SQIVND (reference sequence). The junction had 19 bases not matched to a gene; V was cut back by 5 bases and J by 9 bases. The CDR3 extends over 17 amino acids. The CDR3, as DNA: TGTGCCAGTAGTTCCGACGTAGCGGGCGCCAGTTCCGGTGAGCAGTTCTTC. Translation: CASSSDVAGASSGEQFF.

The V gene is TRBV19, the J gene TRBJ2-1; D may be TRBD1 (5 bases). Germline CDR1 reads LNHDA; CDR2 reads SQIVND (reference sequence). Trimming removed 1 base at V and 11 bases at J, with 9 bases between. This CDR3 contains 12 residues. The CDR3 DNA sequence: TGTGCCAGTAGTATAGTCCGACAGAAGCAGTTCTTC. This translates into CASSIVRQKQFF.

This clonotype was picked up many times. This chain links TRBV7-2 with TRBJ1-5; TRBD1 might be the D (6 bases). Germline values: CDR1 SGHTA, CDR2 FQGNSA. Trimming removed 3 bases from V and 6 bases from J, with 21 bases in between. This CDR3 contains 17 residues. CDR3 protein: CASSLGFGQGLGQPQHF. In DNA, the CDR3 is TGTGCCAGCAGCTTGGGGTTTGGGCAGGGGCTCGGTCAGCCCCAGCATTTT. The whole variable domain, filled in from reference TRBV7-2 and TRBJ1-5, reads GAGVSQSPSNKVTEKGKDVELRCDPISGHTALYWYRQSLGQGLEFLIYFQGNSAPDKSGLPSDRFSAERTGGSVSTLTIQRTQQEDSAVYLCASSLGFGQGLGQPQHFGDGTRLSIL.

This clonotype was observed a handful of times. The V call is TRBV12-3 or TRBV12-4, the J call TRBJ1-5, with D possibly matching TRBD1 (6 bases). This CDR3 is built from 15 residues. Trimming shortened V by 6 bases and J by 0 bases, and 12 bases separated the two germline ends. For the CDR3, the DNA is TGTGCCAGCAGCCCTACCAGGGGTAGCAATCAGCCCCAGCATTTT. Amino acids: CASSPTRGSNQPQHF.

There are a few counts of this clonotype. The chain employs TRBV5-1 and TRBJ2-3; D possibly corresponds to TRBD2 (6 bases). Germline values: CDR1 SGHRS, CDR2 YFSETQ. The V end lost 4 bases, the J end lost 14 bases, and 20 bases lay between the germline ends. The CDR3 loop spans 13 amino acids. CDR3 sequence (DNA): TGCGCCAGCAGCAGGACGGGACTCACCGGGGGGTATTTT. Protein: CASSRTGLTGGYF.

This clonotype was recorded a few times. The gene calls are TRBV2 and TRBJ1-5; D not resolved. This CDR3 region has 16 residues. Trimming took off 6 bases at V and 4 bases at J, with 19 bases between the two ends. Germline V lookup: CDR1 SNHLY, CDR2 FYNNEI. Here the CDR3 DNA reads TGTGCCAGCAGCCCGGAGGACCCAACTATTAATCAGCCCCAGCATTTT. This translates into CASSPEDPTINQPQHF.

V gene TRBV29-1 combines with J gene TRBJ1-2; the match to TRBD1 covers 7 bases. Trimming took 6 bases from V and 7 from J; bases not matched to a gene: 14. This CDR3 spans 14 amino acids. Germline V lookup: CDR1 SQVTM, CDR2 ANQGSEA. The CDR3 nucleotides are TGCAGCGTGCGAACAGAACCGACAGGGAGTGGCTACACCTTC. Its protein product is CSVRTEPTGSGYTF.

This clonotype was seen many times. The chain has TRBV7-2 and TRBJ2-5; D is possibly TRBD1 (6 bases). V was trimmed by 8 bases and J by 1 base, leaving 14 bases between them. This CDR3 has 14 residues. The germline V gene has CDR1 SGHTA and CDR2 FQGNSA. The CDR3 sequence is CASQWTATQETQYF. CDR3 nucleotide sequence: TGTGCCAGCCAATGGACAGCCACCCAAGAGACCCAGTACTTC.

This clonotype was detected ten times or more. The genes are TRBV20-1 and TRBJ2-1; no reliable D call. The CDR3 is made up of 12 amino acids. Germline values: CDR1 DFQATT, CDR2 SNEGSKA (reference sequence). V was trimmed by 6 bases and J by 6 bases, leaving 12 bases between them. CDR3 in amino acids: CSAQRPPNEQFF. The CDR3 DNA follows: TGCAGTGCCCAAAGACCCCCCAATGAGCAGTTCTTC.

This clonotype was observed many times. Written as DNA, the CDR3 is TGTGCCATCCGGGGCGCGGGAGGGACCTACGAGCAGTACTTC. Protein: CAIRGAGGTYEQYF. J is TRBJ2-7 and V is TRBV10-3, with TRBD2 identical over 9 bases. The V segment lost 8 bases and the J segment 2 bases; nucleotides outside the gene matches: 7. The CDR3 is 14 amino acids. Per the germline V gene, CDR1 is ENHRY and CDR2 is SYGVKD.

There are many counts of this clonotype. The chain recombines TRBV7-8 with TRBJ2-3; D may match TRBD1 or TRBD2 (5 bases each). Trimming left V 1 base short and J 1 base short, with 12 bases between. Germline V CDR1 and CDR2: SGHVS, FQNEAQ. The CDR3 sequence is 16 residues long. Written as DNA, the CDR3 is TGTGCCAGCAGCTTAGGGTGGGACCCGCGCACAGATACGCAGTATTTT. This codes for CASSLGWDPRTDTQYF.

Only a few counts were recorded for this clonotype. The V gene is TRBV19, the J gene TRBJ2-1; no clear D gene. CDR1 and CDR2 from the germline V gene are LNHDA and SQIVND (reference sequence). The length of the CDR3 is 15 residues. V was clipped by 3 bases and J by 3 bases, with 12 bases between them. The CDR3 DNA sequence: TGTGCCAGTAGTATGGAACCTTGGGGCTACAATGAGCAGTTCTTC. It yields the protein CASSMEPWGYNEQFF.